These 22 T cell receptor beta chains came from one sample sequenced in a study of tissue T cells after allogeneic stem cell transplantation. Profiled with immunoSEQ multiplex PCR; TCRdb holds only in-frame clones, not every one. The sample contains about 1,000 clones, less than 40% of which appear only once. Material: stomach tissue, obtained at autopsy. These receptors all come from a female patient aged 35-70 years with steroid-refractory graft-versus-host disease after an allogeneic stem cell transplant. A subset of T cells may come from the graft donor.

This clone was detected only a few times. The V and J genes are TRBV12-3 or TRBV12-4 and TRBJ1-2; D is uncertain. The CDR3 has 13 residues. V gave up 6 bases and J gave up 4 bases, with 12 bases separating them. The DNA of the CDR3 is TGTGCCAGCAGCCACCCTGGCCGCTATGGCTACACCTTC. Protein sequence: CASSHPGRYGYTF.

The rearrangement uses TRBV25-1 and TRBJ2-7; tentatively, D is TRBD1 (5 bases). CDR1 MGHDK and CDR2 SYGVNS come from the germline V gene. V shed 2 bases and J shed 0 bases, with 8 bases lying between them. This CDR3 spans 14 amino acids. The DNA for the CDR3 is TGTGCCAGCAGTGAACAGGGTTTCTCCTACGAGCAGTACTTC. Its protein product is CASSEQGFSYEQYF.

This clone came up a few times. The CDR3 here is CASSPRENTEAFF. The CDR3 region has the DNA TGCGCCAGCAGCCCTCGGGAGAACACTGAAGCTTTCTTT. The rearrangement links TRBV4-3 to TRBJ1-1; D uncertain. CDR1 LGHNA and CDR2 YSLEER come from the germline V gene. The V end was cut by 4 bases, the J end by 1 base, with 7 bases between. This CDR3 has 13 residues.

This clone was seen a handful of times. The chain carries TRBV5-4 and TRBJ2-4; D remains ambiguous. This CDR3 has 13 residues. Deletions cut 1 base from V and 5 bases from J, with 7 bases between. Germline V CDR1 and CDR2: SGHNT, YYREEE (reference sequence). CDR3 loop: CASSLPAQNIQYF. The CDR3 DNA sequence: TGTGCCAGCAGCTTGCCGGCCCAAAACATTCAGTACTTC.

This rearrangement joins TRBV11-2 to TRBJ2-1; TRBD1 matches 10 bases. V shed 5 bases and J 7 bases; nucleotides not matched to a gene: 5. The length of the CDR3 is 14 residues. Germline values: CDR1 SGHAT, CDR2 FQNNGV. The CDR3 sequence is CASSTRTGGNEQFF. The DNA of the CDR3 is TGTGCCAGCAGCACCAGGACAGGGGGGAATGAGCAGTTCTTC.

In its sample, this clone was seen a few times. The rearrangement uses TRBV6-6 and TRBJ2-7; 9 nucleotides line up with TRBD1. This CDR3 region has 15 residues. Germline loops: CDR1 MNHNY, CDR2 SVGAGI (reference sequence). The V segment lost 4 bases and the J segment 2 bases; nucleotides outside the gene matches: 6. CDR3: CASSSSDRGAYEQYF. The CDR3 DNA is TGTGCCAGCAGTTCCTCGGACAGGGGCGCCTACGAGCAGTACTTC.

This clone showed up just a few times. This sequence joins TRBV7-6 and TRBJ2-2; the D is unclear. Germline CDR1 and CDR2: SGHVS and FNYEAQ. This CDR3 region has 15 residues. The V end was cut by 1 base, the J end by 5 bases, with 11 bases between. This chain's CDR3 is CASSLVGSQTGELFF. CDR3 in DNA: TGTGCCAGCAGCTTAGTTGGTAGCCAAACCGGGGAGCTGTTTTTT. Using reference TRBV7-6 and TRBJ2-2 for the parts outside the CDR3, the full variable domain is GAGVSQSPRYKVTKRGQDVALRCDPISGHVSLYWYRQALGQGPEFLTYFNYEAQQDKSGLPNDRFSAERPEGSISTLTIQRTEQRDSAMYRCASSLVGSQTGELFFGEGSRLTVL.

V gene TRBV5-6 combines with J gene TRBJ2-7; 11 nucleotides align to TRBD2. Germline V CDR1 and CDR2: SGHDT, YYEEEE. Unmatched junction bases numbered 16, after V lost 5 bases and J lost 9 bases. The CDR3 spans 16 residues. The CDR3: CASRWTGTSGSLRQYF. The CDR3 nucleotides are TGTGCCAGCAGATGGACAGGGACTAGCGGCAGCTTAAGGCAGTACTTC.

The J gene is TRBJ2-1, the V gene TRBV5-5; 9 bases are a match to TRBD1. The CDR3 length is 15 residues. Germline V gene lookup returns CDR1 SGHKS and CDR2 YYEKEE (reference sequence). The junction had 4 bases not matched to a gene; V was cut back by 4 bases and J by 2 bases. The CDR3 spells CASSPGQGTYNEQFF. The CDR3 bases are TGTGCCAGCAGCCCAGGACAGGGGACCTACAATGAGCAGTTCTTC.

The sample holds a few counts of this clone. This chain joins TRBV14 and TRBJ2-3, with a possible D match to TRBD1 (6 bases). Germline V gene sequence: CDR1 SGHDN, CDR2 FVKESK. The CDR3 spans 15 residues. V lost 3 bases and J 5 bases, leaving 15 bases between the germline ends. The CDR3 spells CASSQGAGAGDTQYF. CDR3 DNA sequence: TGTGCCAGCAGCCAGGGGGCAGGGGCTGGAGATACGCAGTATTTT.

This clone is categorized as large. V and J are TRBV4-2 and TRBJ1-1; no clear D gene. Germline values: CDR1 LGHNA, CDR2 YNFKEQ. The V end was cut by 2 bases, the J end by 3 bases, with 22 bases between. This CDR3 comprises 18 residues. CDR3 sequence (DNA): TGTGCCAGCAGCCAACCCCTCCTTTTTACTAGTCTGGACACTGAAGCTTTCTTT. Encoded protein: CASSQPLLFTSLDTEAFF.

This chain uses TRBV5-1 with TRBJ1-3; no clear D. In germline, CDR1 is SGHRS, CDR2 YFSETQ. The CDR3 length is 15 residues. V was pared by 2 bases and J by 3 bases, with 12 bases between. CDR3 sequence: CASSLGSAFGNTIYF. As DNA, the CDR3 is TGCGCCAGCAGCTTAGGGTCGGCCTTTGGAAACACCATATATTTT.

This clone was detected once. V gene TRBV2 combines with J gene TRBJ2-1; maybe TRBD2 (6 bases). There are 13 residues in the CDR3. CDR1 is SNHLY and CDR2 is FYNNEI in the germline V gene. V was cut by 8 bases and J by 0 bases, with 8 bases left in between. This CDR3 is CASRGGSYNEQFF. CDR3 nucleotides: TGTGCCAGCCGGGGAGGCTCCTACAATGAGCAGTTCTTC.

This clone was counted between two and nine times. The chain uses TRBV12-3 or TRBV12-4 and TRBJ2-7, with D uncertain. The V end was cut by 0 bases, the J end by 6 bases, with 9 bases between. There are 13 residues in the CDR3. CDR3 in amino acids: CASSLAAKGEQYF. The CDR3 DNA sequence: TGTGCCAGCAGTTTAGCCGCTAAGGGCGAGCAGTACTTC.

This chain uses TRBV18 with TRBJ2-7, with 9 bases matching TRBD1. Trimming at V came to 2 bases and at J to 2 bases, leaving 13 bases not matched to a gene. The CDR3 is 18 amino acids. Germline loops: CDR1 KGHSH, CDR2 LQKENI. This CDR3 reads CASSPGANGDRAPYEQYF. CDR3 nucleotide sequence: TGTGCCAGCTCACCAGGGGCTAATGGGGACAGGGCCCCCTACGAGCAGTACTTC.

This clone turned up a few times. Distinct nucleotide sequences in the sample also encode this CDR3. CDR3 sequence: CASSSSPWGDSYEQYF. The CDR3 coding sequence is TGCGCCAGCAGCTCTTCCCCGTGGGGAGACTCCTACGAGCAGTACTTC. This sequence joins TRBV5-1 and TRBJ2-7, with D possibly TRBD2 on 5 matching bases. The ends were cut back, 3 bases at V and 0 bases at J, with 16 bases in the middle. The CDR3 is made up of 16 amino acids. Per the germline V gene, CDR1 is SGHRS and CDR2 is YFSETQ.

This sequence joins TRBV6-5 and TRBJ1-2; D is possibly TRBD1 (5 bases). Germline lookup yields CDR1 MNHEY and CDR2 SVGAGI. There are 15 residues in the CDR3. V lost 4 bases and J 2 bases, leaving 14 bases between the germline ends. The CDR3 DNA follows: TGTGCCAGCAGTTCCCCGGGACGGTTAAACTATGGCTACACCTTC. It yields the protein CASSSPGRLNYGYTF.

Sample share makes this clone medium-sized. This sequence joins TRBV30 and TRBJ2-7, with D unclear. CDR1 is GTSNPN and CDR2 is SVGIG in the germline V gene (reference sequence). V was pared by 0 bases and J by 6 bases, with 9 bases between. The CDR3 is 12 residues long. CDR3 amino acids: CAWSVTGLEQYF. The CDR3 DNA follows: TGTGCCTGGAGTGTAACCGGGCTCGAGCAGTACTTC.

The chain couples TRBV27 to TRBJ2-1; no clear D gene. Trimming left V 3 bases short and J 1 base short, with 7 bases between. The V gene's germline CDR1 is MNHEY and CDR2 SMNVEV (reference sequence). The CDR3 has 14 residues. In DNA, the CDR3 is TGTGCCAGCAGTTTTTCGCTGTCCTACAATGAGCAGTTCTTC. The encoded protein is CASSFSLSYNEQFF.

CDR3 in amino acids: CASSSHRTSYEQYF. For the CDR3, the DNA is TGTGCCAGCAGCTCCCACCGGACATCGTACGAGCAGTACTTC. This chain uses TRBV6-5 with TRBJ2-7; D may be TRBD1 (5 bases). Between the trimmed V and J ends, which lost 6 bases and 4 bases, there was a span of 16 bases. Looked up from germline, CDR1 is MNHEY and CDR2 is SVGAGI. There are 14 residues in the CDR3.

Sample share makes this clone large. In DNA, the CDR3 is TGCGCCAGCAGCCAAGATGGGGAGGGGAACACTGAAGCTTTCTTT. Translating it yields CASSQDGEGNTEAFF. The chain employs TRBV4-1 and TRBJ1-1; no definite D call. Between the trimmed V and J ends, which lost 0 bases and 1 base, there was a span of 9 bases. This CDR3 contains 15 residues. Per the germline V gene, CDR1 is MGHRA and CDR2 is YSYEKL.

This clone is deemed medium-sized. The chain couples TRBV10-3 to TRBJ1-2, with D uncertain. V dropped 11 bases and J dropped 4 bases, with 14 bases sitting between them. The germline gives CDR1 ENHRY, CDR2 SYGVKD. This CDR3 spans 12 amino acids. The DNA for the CDR3 is TGTGCCGCCACCGGTGGGATCTATGGCTACACCTTC. This encodes CAATGGIYGYTF.